Sequencing of this TCR beta chain was carried out in a study of T cell responses to AZD1222 COVID-19 vaccine. Overall study results and limits: The span of vaccine-associated CD4 TCRs extended across spike, with dominance at 160-218 and 743-854.

The repertoire was sequenced with immunoSEQ multiplex PCR; TCRdb's copy has only in-frame clones and lacks some. The sample gives approximately 120,000 clones, approximately 91% of which show up once; roughly 13% is in the top ten. With respect to this clone: What it recognizes is unknown.

The receptor was derived from an adult in good health. The sample in question was peripheral blood, obtained on day 0 of MenACWY control vaccination.

This CDR3 is CASSLRQITEAFF. In DNA, the CDR3 is TGTGCCAGCAGCCTTAGACAGATCACTGAAGCTTTCTTT. The genes are TRBV4-2 and TRBJ1-1; D might be TRBD1 (5 bases). This CDR3 is built from 13 residues. In germline, CDR1 is LGHNA, CDR2 YNFKEQ. Trimming left V 4 bases short and J 4 bases short, with 10 bases between.